This record concerns one T cell receptor (beta chain) sequence. Its antigen is unidentified. The source of the sample is a study of cytomegalovirus exposure and HLA in healthy donors. Study-level results: In a later analysis, donors in an Asian-associated ancestry cluster reportedly had fewer N-insertions in productive TCRs than the cohort mean. TCR beta V segments were, for the most part, productive about 87% or about 30% of the time in an earlier analysis.

The CDR3 is 14 residues long. Germline V lookup: CDR1 SGHVS, CDR2 FQNEAQ. Between the trimmed V and J ends, which lost 2 bases and 9 bases, there was a span of 17 bases. Researchers ran the PCR with 60 Vbeta and 13 Jbeta primers. Methods used by the authors: Some 11 million of the 80 million or so unique TCR beta chains counted in a later analysis were shared. Measured with immunoSEQ multiplex PCR; TCRdb has only the in-frame clones, and not every one. V, J and clone size derive from that table, while D and trimming were established from the DNA sequence. This table holds roughly 100,000 clones, approximately 87% found once.

J is TRBJ2-7 and V is TRBV7-8; possibly TRBD1 for D (5 bases). The sample consisted of PBMCs. This TCR was sampled from a middle-aged man in good health and CMV-seronegative. CDR3 protein: CASSLRTQLRGQYF. Here the CDR3 DNA reads TGTGCCAGCAGCTTACGGACACAGCTACGAGGGCAGTACTTC.